The 28 T cell receptor beta chains reported below all come from one sample, sequenced in a study of blood T cell repertoires in COVID-19. Libraries were prepared by immunoSEQ multiplex PCR; TCRdb keeps only in-frame clonotypes and omits some of them. The table includes some 150,000 clones, more than 65% detected once. Sequenced sample: peripheral blood. Every receptor here comes from a woman aged 45-59 years with acute or convalescent COVID-19.

The J gene is TRBJ2-7, the V gene TRBV12-3 or TRBV12-4, with 7 bases that match TRBD1. The V gene end was trimmed by 3 bases and the J gene end by 5 bases; junction bases not matched to a gene: 4. This CDR3 has 13 residues. This CDR3 reads CASSLVTGHEQYF. DNA for the CDR3: TGTGCCAGCAGTTTGGTGACAGGGCACGAGCAGTACTTC.

This sequence joins TRBV18 and TRBJ1-2, with D uncertain. Germline-derived CDR1 and CDR2 are KGHSH and LQKENI. The ends were cut back, 5 bases at V and 2 bases at J, with 9 bases in the middle. The CDR3 consists of 13 residues. The CDR3 DNA is TGTGCCAGCTCAGCACGTATGAACTATGGCTACACCTTC. Translation: CASSARMNYGYTF.

This chain uses TRBV7-2 with TRBJ2-5, with TRBD2 matching 8 bases. The V and J ends lost 1 base and 5 bases, in that order; junction bases with no gene match: 9. The germline V gene encodes CDR1 SGHTA and CDR2 FQGNSA. The CDR3 is made up of 16 amino acids. CDR3 nucleotide sequence: TGTGCCAGCAGCTTAGGCGTCGGGAGGGTCGGCGAGACCCAGTACTTC. Protein: CASSLGVGRVGETQYF. Variable domain in full (rest from reference TRBV7-2 and TRBJ2-5): GAGVSQSPSNKVTEKGKDVELRCDPISGHTALYWYRQSLGQGLEFLIYFQGNSAPDKSGLPSDRFSAERTGGSVSTLTIQRTQQEDSAVYLCASSLGVGRVGETQYFGPGTRLLVL.

This clone came up a few times. This chain uses TRBV28 with TRBJ2-7, with TRBD1 identical over 8 bases. The CDR3 has 14 amino acids. With V trimmed by 10 bases and J by 4 bases, 12 bases remained unmatched. CDR1 is MDHEN and CDR2 is SYDVKM in the germline V gene. CDR3 bases: TGTGCCACCAAGCAGAGGACAGGGTGGTACGAGCAGTACTTC. Its translation is CATKQRTGWYEQYF. The full variable domain, with the rest looked up from reference TRBV28 and TRBJ2-7, is DVKVTQSSRYLVKRTGEKVFLECVQDMDHENMFWYRQDPGLGLRLIYFSYDVKMKEKGDIPEGYSVSREKKERFSLILESASTNQTSMYLCATKQRTGWYEQYFGPGTRLTVT.

The chain uses TRBV10-3 and TRBJ1-2; 8 nucleotides agree with TRBD1. The CDR3 contains 15 residues. The trim removed 0 bases at V and 4 bases at J, leaving 4 bases unmatched. Per the germline V gene, CDR1 is ENHRY and CDR2 is SYGVKD. In nucleotides, the CDR3 is TGTGCCATCAGTGAGTCGACAGGGGCGGGCTATGGCTACACCTTC. Translated, it gives CAISESTGAGYGYTF.

This chain connects TRBV4-2 to TRBJ2-1; 10 nucleotides match TRBD2. Trimming cost V 1 base and J 7 bases; bases outside gene matches: 7. The germline gives CDR1 LGHNA, CDR2 YNFKEQ. The CDR3 totals 16 residues. The CDR3 sequence is CASSQGIAGGLNEQFF. The CDR3 DNA reads TGTGCCAGCAGCCAAGGAATAGCGGGGGGCCTTAATGAGCAGTTCTTC.

The V call is TRBV27, the J call TRBJ2-1; 10 positions match TRBD2. CDR3 size: 17 residues. CDR1 is MNHEY, CDR2 SMNVEV, per germline (reference sequence). Losses at the gene ends were 3 bases for V and 1 base for J; bases not matched to a gene: 6. CDR3 loop: CASSFSGTSASYNEQFF. The DNA for the CDR3 is TGTGCCAGCAGTTTTTCCGGGACTAGCGCATCCTACAATGAGCAGTTCTTC.

The table lists this clone with a few counts. This sequence joins TRBV24-1 and TRBJ2-7; 8 bases agree with TRBD2. The CDR3 extends over 15 amino acids. J lost 5 bases, V lost 3 bases, and 8 bases had no gene match. In germline, CDR1 is KGHDR, CDR2 SFDVKD. The CDR3 loop is CATSDPGTSGDEQYF. For the CDR3, the DNA is TGTGCCACCAGTGATCCTGGGACTAGTGGCGACGAGCAGTACTTC.

The chain has TRBV5-1 and TRBJ1-3; 10 positions agree with TRBD1. The CDR3 extends over 15 amino acids. Germline V CDR1 and CDR2: SGHRS, YFSETQ. V dropped 3 bases and J dropped 2; count of bases not matched to a gene: 2. CDR3: CASSSGTGAGNTIYF. The CDR3, as DNA: TGCGCCAGCAGCTCCGGGACAGGGGCTGGAAACACCATATATTTT.

The V and J genes are TRBV11-1 and TRBJ2-1, with a possible D match to TRBD2 (6 bases). V gave up 4 bases and J gave up 3 bases, with 13 bases separating them. The CDR3 length is 15 residues. CDR1 SGHAT and CDR2 FQDESV come from the germline V gene (reference sequence). The CDR3 region has the DNA TGTGCCAGCAGCTGGCGCCGGGACTTCTACAATGAGCAGTTCTTC. Protein: CASSWRRDFYNEQFF.

This chain uses TRBV7-2 with TRBJ2-7; 7 bases fit TRBD2. Germline assignment: CDR1 SGHTA and CDR2 FQGNSA. The trim removed 5 bases at V and 2 bases at J, leaving 12 bases unmatched. The CDR3 spans 16 residues. The CDR3 spells CASSIAGTTATYEQYF. The CDR3 DNA reads TGTGCCAGCAGCATTGCCGGGACTACGGCCACCTACGAGCAGTACTTC.

The CDR3 nucleotides read TGCGCCAGCGGAGAACCGGGACAGGGGGCGCGCACTGAAGCTTTCTTT. Its translation is CASGEPGQGARTEAFF. This chain joins TRBV10-2 and TRBJ1-1; 12 nucleotides match TRBD1. CDR1 and CDR2 (germline): WSHSY, SAAADI. Trimming took 8 bases from V and 4 from J; bases not matched to a gene: 11. This CDR3 is built from 16 residues.

The V call is TRBV29-1, the J call TRBJ2-5, with 11 bases lining up with TRBD1. The trim removed 7 bases at V and 2 bases at J, leaving 3 bases unmatched. The CDR3 totals 13 residues. The germline V gene encodes CDR1 SQVTM and CDR2 ANQGSEA. CDR3 in amino acids: CSGTGGGQETQYF. The CDR3 DNA reads as TGCAGCGGGACAGGGGGCGGGCAAGAGACCCAGTACTTC.

The chain joins TRBV6-5 to TRBJ2-7; TRBD2 matches 7 bases. CDR1 is MNHEY and CDR2 is SVGAGI in the germline V gene. Losses at the gene ends were 0 bases for V and 3 bases for J; bases not matched to a gene: 2. The CDR3 consists of 14 residues. The CDR3 reads CASSYSSGGYEQYF. For the CDR3, the DNA is TGTGCCAGCAGTTACTCGTCGGGGGGCTACGAGCAGTACTTC.

The chain combines TRBV4-2 with TRBJ2-7; 9 bases agree with TRBD1. CDR1 and CDR2 (germline): LGHNA, YNFKEQ. CDR3 length: 15 amino acids. The V segment lost 2 bases and the J segment 9 bases; nucleotides outside the gene matches: 11. CDR3 sequence: CASSQTPETGGRQYF. The DNA of the CDR3 is TGTGCCAGCAGCCAAACTCCCGAGACAGGGGGTAGGCAGTACTTC.

The rearrangement joins TRBV4-1 to TRBJ2-3; TRBD2 aligns across 10 bases. This CDR3 has 16 residues. Germline V gives CDR1 MGHRA, CDR2 YSYEKL. Trimming at V came to 0 bases and at J to 4 bases, leaving 4 bases not matched to a gene. The chain's CDR3 is CASSQDQAGGSDTQYF. The CDR3 DNA reads TGCGCCAGCAGCCAAGATCAAGCGGGAGGGTCAGATACGCAGTATTTT.

The J gene is TRBJ2-7, the V gene TRBV9; D gene unclear. Trimming left V 0 bases short and J 3 bases short, with 16 bases between. Germline-derived CDR1 and CDR2 are SGDLS and YYNGEE. The CDR3 sequence is 16 residues long. CDR3 amino acids: CASSVALGPPDYEQYF. DNA of the CDR3: TGTGCCAGCAGCGTAGCTTTGGGCCCGCCGGACTACGAGCAGTACTTC.

The gene calls are TRBV7-8 and TRBJ2-2, with D tentatively TRBD2 (6 bases). Germline lookup yields CDR1 SGHVS and CDR2 FQNEAQ. There are 14 residues in the CDR3. Trimming removed 5 bases from V and 6 bases from J, with 13 bases in between. Here the CDR3 DNA reads TGTGCCAGCAGCCAAAGGCGGGGATCCGGGGAGCTGTTTTTT. Protein sequence: CASSQRRGSGELFF.

This clone was picked up one time. The chain links TRBV9 to TRBJ1-6; the D gene is possibly TRBD1 (5 bases). Trimming shortened V by 0 bases and J by 9 bases, and 13 bases separated the two germline ends. Germline-derived CDR1 and CDR2 are SGDLS and YYNGEE. The CDR3 extends over 15 amino acids. DNA of the CDR3: TGTGCCAGCAGCGTAGATCTGGAGGGGTCTTCACCCCTCCACTTT. It yields the protein CASSVDLEGSSPLHF.

The J gene is TRBJ1-4, the V gene TRBV14; TRBD1 aligns across 7 bases. CDR3 length: 16 residues. V dropped 4 bases and J dropped 5; count of bases not matched to a gene: 10. The germline gives CDR1 SGHDN, CDR2 FVKESK. CDR3 in amino acids: CASSLWTGGLNEKLFF. Here the CDR3 DNA reads TGTGCCAGCAGCCTTTGGACAGGAGGTTTAAATGAAAAACTGTTTTTT.

The chain is built from TRBV11-2 and TRBJ2-7; TRBD1 matches at 11 bases. Germline values: CDR1 SGHAT, CDR2 FQNNGV. The CDR3 contains 15 residues. J gave up 5 bases and V 3 bases, and 6 bases lay outside the gene matches. CDR3 region: CASSFQGQGADEQYF. As DNA, the CDR3 is TGTGCCAGCAGCTTCCAAGGACAGGGGGCAGACGAGCAGTACTTC.

This clone was found many times. V is TRBV7-9 and J is TRBJ1-1, with D perhaps matching TRBD1 (5 bases). Per the germline V gene, CDR1 is SEHNR and CDR2 is FQNEAQ (reference sequence). Trimming removed 1 base from V and 5 bases from J, with 14 bases in between. The CDR3 extends over 15 amino acids. Here the CDR3 reads CASSLDGGILTEAFF. CDR3 sequence (DNA): TGTGCCAGCAGCTTAGACGGGGGGATCTTGACTGAAGCTTTCTTT.

The table lists this clone with a few counts. V usage is TRBV10-3 and J usage is TRBJ1-6; the D gene is possibly TRBD1 (5 bases). Looked up from germline, CDR1 is ENHRY and CDR2 is SYGVKD. The CDR3 consists of 12 residues. V shed 8 bases and J shed 6 bases, with 8 bases lying between them. CDR3 DNA sequence: TGTGCCATCGGTCAGGGTAATTCACCCCTCCACTTT. Amino acid sequence: CAIGQGNSPLHF.

This clone occurred a few times. The J gene is TRBJ2-7, the V gene TRBV4-1, with no clear D. The V end lost 0 bases, the J end lost 7 bases, and 7 bases lay between the germline ends. This CDR3 is 12 amino acids long. Per the germline V gene, CDR1 is MGHRA and CDR2 is YSYEKL. CDR3 in amino acids: CASSQEIGEQYF. The DNA for the CDR3 is TGCGCCAGCAGCCAAGAGATCGGGGAGCAGTACTTC.

The chain joins TRBV19 to TRBJ2-6, with 9 bases that match TRBD1. This CDR3 region has 17 residues. After removal of 7 bases from V and 0 bases from J, the junction contained 7 bases not matched to a gene. Looked up from germline, CDR1 is LNHDA and CDR2 is SQIVND (reference sequence). CDR3 protein: CASTPGQGNSGANVLTF. The CDR3 nucleotides are TGTGCCAGTACCCCGGGACAGGGAAACTCTGGGGCCAACGTCCTGACTTTC.

This clone was recorded a few times. CDR3 DNA: TGTGCCAGCAGCTTAGTATCGGGGGATTCACCCCTCCACTTT. This encodes CASSLVSGDSPLHF. The V call is TRBV7-2, the J call TRBJ1-6; the D gene is possibly TRBD1 (5 bases). In germline, CDR1 is SGHTA, CDR2 FQGNSA. The CDR3 consists of 14 residues. Deletions cut 1 base from V and 8 bases from J, with 9 bases between.

V and J are TRBV6-2 or TRBV6-3 and TRBJ2-1; 10 positions match TRBD1. CDR1 and CDR2 from the germline V gene are MNHEY and SVGEGT. V lost 6 bases to trimming and J lost 4 bases; unmatched junction nucleotides: 6. The CDR3 consists of 15 residues. CDR3: CASSYWDRGYNEQFF. CDR3 nucleotide sequence: TGTGCCAGCAGCTATTGGGACAGGGGATACAATGAGCAGTTCTTC.

The gene calls are TRBV27 and TRBJ2-1; D unclear. This CDR3 has 17 residues. The germline V gene has CDR1 MNHEY and CDR2 SMNVEV (reference sequence). V gave up 0 bases and J gave up 6 bases, with 18 bases separating them. The CDR3: CASSLSRLPVWANEQFF. The CDR3 nucleotides are TGTGCCAGCAGTTTATCAAGGTTACCTGTTTGGGCCAATGAGCAGTTCTTC.